This entry describes one TCR beta chain. The antigen it binds to is not known. Base qualities are not provided; no much larger clone lies one nucleotide away. This sample is part of a study of T-cell memory formation after mild COVID-19 (dated by TCRdb to about 2021). Concerning the study at large: TCR sequence clusters from the two donors were found to be largely donor specific. In two donors, T-cell clones that expanded and contracted after mild COVID-19 were followed by sequencing TCRalpha and TCRbeta repertoires longitudinally. The cohort comprised two young, previously healthy adult volunteers, one female and one male. The study at large found these results: Some responding clones were found in pre-infection memory, which suggests that pre-existing cross-reactive memory T cells took part in the SARS-CoV-2 response. SARS-CoV-2 specificity of the second-wave clones peaking on day 37 was not confirmed. The study covered only two mild cases, and larger cohorts including severe cases with pre-infection samples were considered necessary. Balanced CD4/CD8 phenotypes were observed for clones contracting from day 15 to 85, whereas a bias towards CD4+ was observed for a second wave of clones expanding from day 15 to 37. Contracting CD4+ clones were found mainly in CM and EM memory subsets, while CD8+ clones were enriched in EMRA.

Ficoll-Paque density gradient centrifugation was used to isolate PBMCs. Reads for this sample came from an Illumina NovaSeq 6000. Using 5'RACE with constant-segment primers, TCRalpha and TCRbeta cDNA libraries were constructed, with sample barcodes and unique molecular identifiers added in the process. Trizol reagent was used to extract RNA from every sample. Amplification of the libraries took two PCR steps, and the second step added a second sample barcode plus Illumina TruSeq adapters. The libraries were sequenced on an Illumina NovaSeq using 2 x 150 bp paired-end reads. The paper's data handling went like this. Reads were demultiplexed and collapsed into UMI-guided consensus sequences with migec v1.2.7. With mixcr v2.1.11, UMI consensuses were aligned to TRA and TRB V and J templates and assembled into clonotypes. A clonotype was counted as expanded or contracted only when both edgeR and NoisET called the clonotype significant, with the noise models trained on biological replicates. For edgeR calls, the cutoffs were a false discovery rate-adjusted p below 0.01 and a log2 fold-change threshold of 1. As an exploratory analysis of dynamics, max-normalized trajectories of the 1000 most abundant clonotypes were examined with PCA combined with hierarchical clustering. Separately sequenced CD4+ and CD8+ repertoires were used to assign a CD4 or CD8 phenotype to each responding clone. TCRdb redid the processing of the public reads, applying fastp at Q25 and MiXCR, and retained in-frame beta chains. Here each entry gathers all rows of one CDR3 protein and keeps the most common genes and DNA. The V and J calls were determined by TCRdb, not by the authors. The table for this sample lists 150,000 to 200,000 distinct CDR3 sequences; more than 12% of them were counted only once. In total, the top ten clones hold 12% to 15% of the sample.

The sample consisted of PBMCs or a T cell subset sorted from them (not recorded which). The sequence derives from an adult woman who had mild COVID-19 (a few samples of this study predate the infection). The sample titles of this study are shuffled in the database, so cell type and time point are left out; the donor was told from shared clones.

The nucleotide sequence is given as TGTGCCAGCAGCCCTACGGCGCGGGAGACCCAGTACTTC. It codes for CASSPTARETQYF. Recombination joined TRBV7-9 with TRBJ2-5, with no D gene named confidently. V drops 5 bases and J drops 5 bases, leaving 12 bases in between. Reading the germline V gene (reference sequence) gives CDR1 SEHNR and CDR2 FQNEAQ. The CDR3 spans 13 residues, from the cysteine through the phenylalanine. The kept DNA is CDR3 alone, 39 bases in frame from the first base.